Listed below are T cell receptor beta chains from one sample, sequenced in a study of shared T cell receptors in the human thymus. The protocol was immunoSEQ multiplex PCR, while the TCRdb copy is restricted to in-frame clones and leaves out a portion. Of some 700,000 clones listed, around 87% were seen once; the top ten hold 0.0095% to 0.012%. The sample also formed part of further work on human thymus T cells.

The sample comprised thymocytes. These TCRs come from a boy younger than two with a congenital heart defect. Each CDR3 is given with its conserved first and last residue. A D gene is named only where the DNA matches it firmly. Rows give clone size only sometimes, using once, few, many, or a class for an expanded clone.

j_call clone_size d_call v_call cdr3_aa cdr3_nt
TRBJ2-4 NA NA TRBV27 CASSSSAKNIQYF TGTGCCAGCAGTTCCTCAGCCAAAAACATTCAGTACTTC
TRBJ2-7 few TRBD2 TRBV18 CASSPGDYLYEQYF TGTGCCAGCTCACCGGGGGACTACCTCTACGAGCAGTACTTC
TRBJ2-3 NA TRBD2 TRBV9 CASSPCGVAGGPKPDTQYF TGTGCCAGCAGCCCCTGTGGAGTAGCGGGAGGGCCGAAGCCAGATACGCAGTATTTT
TRBJ2-5 NA NA TRBV15 CATSRGGRGQETQYF TGTGCCACCAGCAGAGGGGGTCGGGGACAAGAGACCCAGTACTTC
TRBJ1-1 NA NA TRBV6-1 CAAGENTEAFF TGTGCCGCCGGGGAGAACACTGAAGCTTTCTTT
TRBJ2-5 NA NA TRBV6-1 CASSDGPPRTQYF TGTGCCAGCAGCGATGGGCCACCGAGGACCCAGTACTTC
TRBJ2-7 NA NA TRBV18 CASSPHQRDSYEQYF TGTGCCAGCTCACCACACCAGCGTGACTCCTACGAGCAGTACTTC
TRBJ2-6 NA TRBD2 TRBV18 CASSPLAGFSGANVLTF TGTGCCAGCTCTCCTCTAGCGGGCTTCTCTGGGGCCAACGTCCTGACTTTC
TRBJ1-2 NA NA TRBV4-3 CASSQEFQGRVFRYTF TGCGCCAGCAGCCAAGAGTTTCAGGGCAGGGTGTTTCGCTACACCTTC
TRBJ2-3 NA TRBD1 TRBV27 CASSYRQGAGTDTQYF TGTGCCAGCAGTTACAGACAGGGGGCTGGCACAGATACGCAGTATTTT
TRBJ1-5 NA NA TRBV15 CATSTEGPNQPQHF TGTGCCACCAGCACAGAGGGCCCCAATCAGCCCCAGCATTTT
TRBJ2-7 NA TRBD2 TRBV2 CASSEAGLAGAFYEQYF TGTGCCAGCAGTGAAGCGGGACTAGCGGGAGCCTTCTACGAGCAGTACTTC
TRBJ1-1 NA NA TRBV19 CASSRGQTEAFF TGTGCCAGTAGCCGAGGACAGACTGAAGCTTTCTTT
TRBJ1-5 once TRBD1 TRBV7-9 CASSGSRDRPEDQPQHF TGTGCCAGCAGCGGCTCCCGGGACAGACCTGAAGATCAGCCCCAGCATTTT
TRBJ2-6 NA TRBD1 TRBV27 CASSHRGYNSGANVLTF TGTGCCAGCAGTCACAGGGGGTACAACTCTGGGGCCAACGTCCTGACTTTC
TRBJ2-1 NA TRBD2 TRBV11-2 CASSSAGGPSYRNEQFF TGTGCCAGCAGCTCAGCGGGAGGGCCGTCTTACAGAAATGAGCAGTTCTTC
TRBJ1-5 NA NA TRBV6-1 CASTLGLISNQPQHF TGTGCCAGCACCCTGGGACTGATTAGCAATCAGCCCCAGCATTTT
TRBJ2-5 NA TRBD2 TRBV4-3 CASSQDILAGPGETQYF TGCGCCAGCAGCCAAGATATCCTAGCGGGGCCCGGGGAGACCCAGTACTTC
TRBJ1-1 NA TRBD1 TRBV7-9 CASSPGQADYTEAFF TGTGCCAGCAGCCCAGGACAGGCCGATTACACTGAAGCTTTCTTT
TRBJ2-3 NA NA TRBV5-6 CASSLTVTTQADTQYF TGTGCCAGCAGCTTGACGGTAACCACGCAGGCAGATACGCAGTATTTT
TRBJ2-1 NA NA TRBV28 CASRRELYNEQFF TGTGCCAGCCGCCGGGAATTATACAATGAGCAGTTCTTC
TRBJ2-1 NA NA TRBV5-5 CASSSRLGNSSNEQFF TGTGCCAGCAGCTCCCGACTAGGGAATAGCTCCAATGAGCAGTTCTTC
TRBJ1-3 NA NA TRBV5-1 CASSSQGGGGNTIYF TGCGCCAGCAGTTCACAGGGCGGTGGTGGAAACACCATATATTTT
TRBJ2-3 NA TRBD1 TRBV18 CASQGATDLDTQYF TGTGCCAGTCAGGGGGCGACGGATCTAGATACGCAGTATTTT
TRBJ2-3 NA TRBD2 TRBV10-2 CASSSGRALGTQYF TGCGCCAGCAGTAGCGGGAGGGCCCTCGGTACGCAGTATTTT
TRBJ1-2 once NA TRBV7-3 CASTSRRYGDYGYTF TGTGCCAGCACCAGCAGAAGGTACGGAGACTATGGCTACACCTTC
TRBJ2-6 few NA TRBV6-6 CASNDRLHSGANVLTF TGTGCCAGCAACGACAGGCTCCACTCTGGGGCCAACGTCCTGACTTTC
TRBJ1-2 NA NA TRBV19 CASSAPGLVRGGYTF TGTGCCAGTAGTGCACCGGGGTTAGTACGGGGAGGCTACACCTTC
TRBJ2-3 NA NA TRBV28 CASSWTTGSTDTQYF TGTGCCAGCAGTTGGACTACCGGGAGCACAGATACGCAGTATTTT
TRBJ2-7 NA NA TRBV19 CASSPGKTYEQYF TGTGCCAGTTCTCCTGGCAAAACGTACGAGCAGTACTTC
TRBJ1-5 NA NA TRBV28 CASSLWAGKNQPQHF TGTGCCAGCAGTTTATGGGCAGGGAAAAATCAGCCCCAGCATTTT
TRBJ2-5 NA TRBD2 TRBV5-1 CASSLPPGLEYF TGCGCCAGCAGCTTGCCGCCGGGACTAGAGTACTTC